Sequencing of this T cell receptor beta chain was carried out in a study of blood T cells in healthy people across ages. Findings and caveats of the study: The fall in TCR beta diversity per million T cells was roughly linear with age. Because donor CMV status was unknown, expanded clonotype changes were possibly confounded.

Combining a sample-barcoded 5' primer with a J-beta primer mix, a second PCR ran for about 7 to 11 cycles. CDR3-containing paired-end reads numbered at least 2.5 million in each sample. From the 5' RACE reads, TCRdb called clonotypes with MiXCR, one entry per CDR3 protein. The sample has roughly 1.5 million distinct CDR3 sequences; about 42% are singletons. Remarks on this clonotype: The antigen remains undetermined.

Extraction yielded at least 6 micrograms of total RNA per sample. The V gene's germline CDR1 is LNHNV and CDR2 YYDKDF (reference sequence). Trimming shortened V by 7 bases and J by 3 bases, and 9 bases separated the two germline ends. CDR3 length equals 13 residues. This TCR was recovered from a woman between 18 and 29 years old in good health. The chain links TRBV15 to TRBJ1-4; D gene unclear. Material for sequencing was blood. The CDR3 DNA is TGTGCCACCAAGCGCCGGGCTAATGAAAAACTGTTTTTT. Translated, it gives CATKRRANEKLFF.